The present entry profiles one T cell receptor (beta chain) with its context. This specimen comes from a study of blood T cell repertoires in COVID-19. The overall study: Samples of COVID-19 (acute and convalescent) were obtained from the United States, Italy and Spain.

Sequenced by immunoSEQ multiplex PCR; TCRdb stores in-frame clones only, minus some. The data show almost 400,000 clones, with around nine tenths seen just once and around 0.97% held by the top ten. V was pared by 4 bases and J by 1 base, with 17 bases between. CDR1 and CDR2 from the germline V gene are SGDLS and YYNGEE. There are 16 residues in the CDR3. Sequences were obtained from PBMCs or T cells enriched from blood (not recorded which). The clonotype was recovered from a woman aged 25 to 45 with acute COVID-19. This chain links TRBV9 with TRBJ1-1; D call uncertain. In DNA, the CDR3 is TGTGCCAGCAGCCCCCAGGTTCTAGCGGGGAACACTGAAGCTTTCTTT. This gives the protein CASSPQVLAGNTEAFF.